This TCR beta chain was identified during a study of shared clonotypes between healthy human individuals. The protocol was immunoSEQ multiplex PCR, while the TCRdb copy is restricted to in-frame clones and leaves out a portion. The table records 1.5 million to 2.5 million clones, about 95% of them present only once. CD45RO negativity and positive selection for CCR7 defined naive CD8 cells, a population that excluded terminally differentiated effector memory CD45RA+ cells. The sequence was collected from a man between 18 and 29 years old in good health. What was sequenced was naive CD8+ T cells sorted from blood.

CDR3 sequence (DNA): TGTGCCAGCAGTTGGTCCCGGGGGGCTTTCGACAATGAGCAGTTCTTC. It yields the protein CASSWSRGAFDNEQFF. This chain connects TRBV27 to TRBJ2-1; D perhaps matches TRBD2 (7 bases). Germline V CDR1 and CDR2: MNHEY, SMNVEV (reference sequence). The CDR3 is made up of 16 amino acids. Trimming took 4 bases from V and 5 from J, leaving 18 bases between them.